Listed below are T cell receptor beta chains from one sample, sequenced in a study of T cells in localized non-small cell lung cancer. Clones were read by immunoSEQ multiplex PCR, and TCRdb kept only the in-frame ones, dropping some. The repertoire includes some 11,000 clones, under 55% of them detected once, and approximately 4.2% sits in the top ten. Sample: lymph node tissue, taken before any cancer treatment. These receptor sequences come from a woman aged 35 to 69 with stage II squamous cell lung carcinoma. CDR3s include the opening cysteine and the closing phenylalanine or tryptophan. A D gene is named only where the DNA matches it firmly. Clone size, where shown, is once, few, many, or a class for clones that have expanded.

D,size,J,V,DNA,CDR3
TRBD1,.,TRBJ2-5,TRBV18,TGTGCCAGCTCACCCGGTTCCCCGGACAGGGTGTACCAAGAGACCCAGTACTTC,CASSPGSPDRVYQETQYF
TRBD2,once,TRBJ2-3,TRBV29-1,TGCAGCGTTGATACTAGCGGGAGAGGAGATACGCAGTATTTT,CSVDTSGRGDTQYF
.,.,TRBJ1-4,TRBV4-1,TGCGCCAGCAGCCAAGACAATAATGAAAAACTGTTTTTT,CASSQDNNEKLFF
.,.,TRBJ1-4,TRBV19,TGTGCCAGTACCCCAGGAGGACCGAAACTGTTTTTT,CASTPGGPKLFF
.,few,TRBJ2-1,TRBV6-8,TGTGCCAGCAGTTCTCCTGCCGGGGAGCAGTTCTTC,CASSSPAGEQFF
TRBD1,once,TRBJ2-1,TRBV15,TGTGCCACCAGCAGAGACGAGACCTGGGACAGCTACAATGAGCAGTTCTTC,CATSRDETWDSYNEQFF
.,.,TRBJ1-1,TRBV19,TGTGCCAGTAGTCTTATGGGGCTTGAAGCTTTCTTT,CASSLMGLEAFF
.,.,TRBJ1-2,TRBV6-8,TGTGCCATCAGTGCACCGGGAATTAGGGGCTACACCTTC,CAISAPGIRGYTF
.,few,TRBJ2-4,TRBV19,TGTGCCAGTAGTATCTCCGCGGAGGCTAGAGGATACATTCAGTACTTC,CASSISAEARGYIQYF
.,few,TRBJ1-1,TRBV9,TGTGCCAGCAGTGTGGAGGAGAACACTGAAGCTTTCTTT,CASSVEENTEAFF
.,few,TRBJ1-1,TRBV2,TGTGCCAGCAGCCTCGCCGGGCAGAACACTGAAGCTTTCTTT,CASSLAGQNTEAFF
TRBD2,few,TRBJ2-5,TRBV9,TGTGCCAGCAGCGTCGGGGGGCAAGAGACCCAGTACTTC,CASSVGGQETQYF
.,.,TRBJ1-6,TRBV19,TGTGCCAGTAGTAACCTACGGGCGCCGGAAAATTCACCCCTCCACTTT,CASSNLRAPENSPLHF
TRBD1,.,TRBJ2-3,TRBV9,TGTGCCAGCAGTTCTCCCACAGGGGGGACAGATACGCAGTATTTT,CASSSPTGGTDTQYF
.,.,TRBJ1-2,TRBV11-3,TGTGCCAGCAGCCTAGGGGGGTGGGGAGGCTATGGCTACACCTTC,CASSLGGWGGYGYTF
TRBD1,.,TRBJ1-2,TRBV29-1,TGCAGCGTGAACCGGGACAGAGCTGGCTACACCTTC,CSVNRDRAGYTF
TRBD2,once,TRBJ2-5,TRBV19,TGTGCCAGTAGTATAAGGTCTAGCGGGAGTAGGCAAGAGACCCAGTACTTC,CASSIRSSGSRQETQYF
.,.,TRBJ2-3,TRBV2,TGTGCCAGCAGTTTCCGGTCCACACTGGATACGCAGTATTTT,CASSFRSTLDTQYF
.,few,TRBJ1-3,TRBV30,TGTGCCTGGAGTGTAGGGGGAAACACCATATATTTT,CAWSVGGNTIYF
.,.,TRBJ1-5,TRBV6-8,TGTGCCACCGAGGTGGTCAGCAATCAGCCCCAGCATTTT,CATEVVSNQPQHF
TRBD1,few,TRBJ1-4,TRBV10-3,TGTGCCAGCTCTCGGACAGGGACGAATGAAAAACTGTTTTTT,CASSRTGTNEKLFF
.,.,TRBJ1-2,TRBV28,TGTGCCAGCAGCCCTTTTCGTGAGGGTAACTATGGCTACACCTTC,CASSPFREGNYGYTF
TRBD2,once,TRBJ2-1,TRBV28,TGTGCCAGCAGTCCGCTAGCGGGGGGGCCGGATAATGAGCAGTTCTTC,CASSPLAGGPDNEQFF
TRBD2,few,TRBJ2-5,TRBV11-3,TGTGCCAGCAGCTCTGCTAGCGGGAGGAGGGGACAAGAGACCCAGTACTTC,CASSSASGRRGQETQYF
.,few,TRBJ1-2,TRBV6-8,TGTGCCAGCAGTAAGCCGGGGGGTTATGGCTACACCTTC,CASSKPGGYGYTF
TRBD2,medium-sized,TRBJ2-1,TRBV29-1,TGCAGCGTAGTTCCCCTAGCGGGGTCTACCAATGAGCAGTTCTTC,CSVVPLAGSTNEQFF
.,.,TRBJ1-1,TRBV28,TGTGCCAGCAGTCCATGGGGGATTGAAGCTTTCTTT,CASSPWGIEAFF
.,.,TRBJ1-4,TRBV19,TGTGCCAGTAGCGTACAGGGAGCCACTAATGAAAAACTGTTTTTT,CASSVQGATNEKLFF
TRBD2,.,TRBJ2-1,TRBV19,TGTGCCAGTAACCGACTAGCGGGAGGGTACAATGAGCAGTTCTTC,CASNRLAGGYNEQFF
.,.,TRBJ2-1,TRBV19,TGTGCCAGTAGTCCGCGGGGGCCCCGTGAGCAGTTCTTC,CASSPRGPREQFF
.,.,TRBJ1-2,TRBV10-2,TGCGCCAGCAGTGAGCAGGGACCAGTTGGCTACACCTTC,CASSEQGPVGYTF
.,.,TRBJ1-5,TRBV18,TGTGCCAGCTCGTTCGGGACAACGAGCAATCAGCCCCAGCATTTT,CASSFGTTSNQPQHF
.,.,TRBJ1-5,TRBV6-8,TGTGCCAGCAGCCGATTCGCGGGTCAGCCCCAGCATTTT,CASSRFAGQPQHF
.,.,TRBJ2-1,TRBV6-8,TGTGCCAGCAATGGGGCCTACAATGAGCAGTTCTTC,CASNGAYNEQFF
TRBD2,.,TRBJ2-5,TRBV19,TGTGCCAGTAGTATGGCTAGCGGGGCGGAGACCCAGTACTTC,CASSMASGAETQYF
TRBD1,few,TRBJ1-2,TRBV6-1,TGTGCCATCAGTGAAGGGCAGGGGGCCCATGGCTACACCTTC,CAISEGQGAHGYTF
.,large,TRBJ1-1,TRBV14,TGTGCCAGCAGCCAAAGTACCCGGACTGAAGCTTTCTTT,CASSQSTRTEAFF
.,few,TRBJ2-1,TRBV6-7,TGTGCCAGCAATACGGGCCTAGCTCGTCAGGATGAGCAGTTCTTC,CASNTGLARQDEQFF
.,medium-sized,TRBJ1-1,TRBV11-3,TGTGCCAGCAGCTTGGGGGGGAGTGTACCGAACACTGAAGCTTTCTTT,CASSLGGSVPNTEAFF
.,.,TRBJ1-1,TRBV18,TGTGCCAGCTCACGCCTGACGGGGGAGACTGAAGCTTTCTTT,CASSRLTGETEAFF
.,.,TRBJ1-1,TRBV5-1,TGCGCCAGCATGGATTTTATGGGGGCCACTGAAGCTTTCTTT,CASMDFMGATEAFF
.,.,TRBJ1-2,TRBV6-8,TGTGCCTCCCAGGACAGTAACTATGGCTACACCTTC,CASQDSNYGYTF
.,.,TRBJ1-2,TRBV25-1,TGTGCCAGCAGTGGAGGCGGATTCTATGGCTACACCTTC,CASSGGGFYGYTF
TRBD1,.,TRBJ2-5,TRBV19,TGTGCCAGTAGTCGACAGGGGGCAGAGGAGACCCAGTACTTC,CASSRQGAEETQYF
.,.,TRBJ1-5,TRBV6-8,TGTGCCAGCAGTTCCTTCGCCAGTATCAATCAACCCCAGCATTTT,CASSSFASINQPQHF
.,.,TRBJ1-2,TRBV29-1,TGCAGCGTGGGGACAATGGGGTATGGCTACACCTTC,CSVGTMGYGYTF
.,.,TRBJ2-7,TRBV25-1,TGTGTCAGCAGCCAAACTAGCCCGGACGAGCAGTACTTC,CVSSQTSPDEQYF
.,.,TRBJ2-7,TRBV5-1,TGCGCCAGCAGCTCCTCAACAGGGATGGGCTACGAGCAGTACTTC,CASSSSTGMGYEQYF
.,few,TRBJ1-2,TRBV6-1,TGTGCCAGCAGTGAAGCGGGGTTTGACTATGGCTACACCTTC,CASSEAGFDYGYTF